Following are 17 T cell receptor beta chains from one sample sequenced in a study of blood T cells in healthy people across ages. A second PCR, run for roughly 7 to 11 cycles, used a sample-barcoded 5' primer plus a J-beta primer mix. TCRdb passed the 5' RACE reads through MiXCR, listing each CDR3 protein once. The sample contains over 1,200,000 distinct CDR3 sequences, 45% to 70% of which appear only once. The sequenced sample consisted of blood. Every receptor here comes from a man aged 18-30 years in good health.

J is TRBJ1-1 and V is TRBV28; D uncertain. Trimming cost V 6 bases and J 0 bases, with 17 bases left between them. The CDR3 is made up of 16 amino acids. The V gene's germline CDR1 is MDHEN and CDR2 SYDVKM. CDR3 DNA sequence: TGTGCCAGCAGCCCTATCTTGACAACAGTGAACACTGAAGCTTTCTTT. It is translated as CASSPILTTVNTEAFF.

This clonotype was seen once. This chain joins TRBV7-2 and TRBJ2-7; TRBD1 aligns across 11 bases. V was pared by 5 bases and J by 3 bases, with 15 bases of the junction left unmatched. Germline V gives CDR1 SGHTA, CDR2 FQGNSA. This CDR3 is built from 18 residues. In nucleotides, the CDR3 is TGTGCCAGCAGCCCCGGCGGGACAGGGGGGTTTCAGGTCTACGAGCAGTACTTC. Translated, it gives CASSPGGTGGFQVYEQYF.

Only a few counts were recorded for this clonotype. In DNA, the CDR3 is TGCAGCGTTGTAGACATTTCCTACGAGCAGTACTTC. Translated: CSVVDISYEQYF. The V and J genes are TRBV29-1 and TRBJ2-5, with D unresolved. Gene TRBJ2-7 matches the end of the DNA better, so the J call may be wrong. Germline V gives CDR1 SQVTM, CDR2 ANQGSEA. The CDR3 is made up of 12 amino acids.

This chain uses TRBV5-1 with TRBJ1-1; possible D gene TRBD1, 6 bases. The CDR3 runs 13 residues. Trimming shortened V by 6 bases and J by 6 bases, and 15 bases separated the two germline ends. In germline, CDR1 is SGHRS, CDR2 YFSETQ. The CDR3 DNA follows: TGCGCCAGCACCCAAAACAGGGAAGCTGAAGCTTTCTTT. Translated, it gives CASTQNREAEAFF.

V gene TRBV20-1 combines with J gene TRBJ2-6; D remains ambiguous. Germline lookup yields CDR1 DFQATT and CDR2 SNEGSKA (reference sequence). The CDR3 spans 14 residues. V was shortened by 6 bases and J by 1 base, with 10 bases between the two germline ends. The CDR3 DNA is TGCAGTGCAACTCAGTTATCTGGGGCCAACGTCCTGACTTTC. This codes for CSATQLSGANVLTF.

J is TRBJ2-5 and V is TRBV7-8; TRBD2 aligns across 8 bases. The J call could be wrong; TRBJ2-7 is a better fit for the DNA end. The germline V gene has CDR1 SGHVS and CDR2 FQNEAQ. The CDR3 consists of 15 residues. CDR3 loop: CASSLESGSFDEQYF. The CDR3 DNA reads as TGTGCCAGCAGCTTAGAAAGCGGGAGTTTTGACGAGCAGTACTTC.

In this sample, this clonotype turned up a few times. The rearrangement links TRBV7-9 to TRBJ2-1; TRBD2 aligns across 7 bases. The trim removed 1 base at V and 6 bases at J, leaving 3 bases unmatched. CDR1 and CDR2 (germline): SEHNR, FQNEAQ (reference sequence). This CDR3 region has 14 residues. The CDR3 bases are TGTGCCAGCAGCTTAGGACTAGCCCTCAATGAGCAGTTCTTC. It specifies CASSLGLALNEQFF.

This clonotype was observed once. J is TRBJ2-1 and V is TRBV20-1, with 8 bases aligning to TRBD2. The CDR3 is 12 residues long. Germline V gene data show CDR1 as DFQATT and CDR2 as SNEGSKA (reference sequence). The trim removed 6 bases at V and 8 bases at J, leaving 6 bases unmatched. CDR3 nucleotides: TGCAGTGCGGATTTAGCGGGATATGAGCAGTTCTTC. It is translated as CSADLAGYEQFF.

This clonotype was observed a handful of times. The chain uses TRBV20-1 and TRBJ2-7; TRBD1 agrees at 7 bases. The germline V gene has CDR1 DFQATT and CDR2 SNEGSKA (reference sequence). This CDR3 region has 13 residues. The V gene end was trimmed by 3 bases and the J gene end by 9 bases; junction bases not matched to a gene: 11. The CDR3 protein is CSASHRGNLGQYF. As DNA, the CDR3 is TGCAGTGCTAGCCACAGGGGTAATTTGGGGCAGTACTTC.

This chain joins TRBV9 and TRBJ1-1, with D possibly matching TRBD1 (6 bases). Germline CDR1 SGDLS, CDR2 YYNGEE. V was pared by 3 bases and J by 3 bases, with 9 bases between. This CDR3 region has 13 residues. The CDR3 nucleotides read TGTGCCAGCAGCGATACAGGGTACACTGAAGCTTTCTTT. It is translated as CASSDTGYTEAFF.

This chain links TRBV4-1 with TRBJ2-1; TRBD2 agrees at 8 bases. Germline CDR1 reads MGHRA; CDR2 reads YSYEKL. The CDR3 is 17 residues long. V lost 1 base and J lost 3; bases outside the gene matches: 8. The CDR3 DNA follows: TGCGCCAGCAGCCAAGGCCCGCCGGGACTAGACTACAATGAGCAGTTCTTC. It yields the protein CASSQGPPGLDYNEQFF.

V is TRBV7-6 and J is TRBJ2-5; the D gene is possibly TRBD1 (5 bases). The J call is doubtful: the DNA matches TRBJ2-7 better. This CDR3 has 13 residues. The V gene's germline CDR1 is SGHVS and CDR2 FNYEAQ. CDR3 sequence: CASSRSRVHEQYF. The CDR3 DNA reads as TGTGCCAGCAGCAGGTCCAGGGTCCACGAGCAGTACTTC.

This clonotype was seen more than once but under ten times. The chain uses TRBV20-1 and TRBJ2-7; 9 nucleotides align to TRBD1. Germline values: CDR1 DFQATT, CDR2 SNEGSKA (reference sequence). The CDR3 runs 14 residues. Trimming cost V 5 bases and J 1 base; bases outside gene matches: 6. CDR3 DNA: TGCAGTGCTGCTTCCGGGACAGGGTCCTACGAGCAGTACTTC. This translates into CSAASGTGSYEQYF.

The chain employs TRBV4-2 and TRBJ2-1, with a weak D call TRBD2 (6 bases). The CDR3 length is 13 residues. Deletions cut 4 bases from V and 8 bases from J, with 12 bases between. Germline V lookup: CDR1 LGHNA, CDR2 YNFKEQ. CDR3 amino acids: CASSRGENDEQFF. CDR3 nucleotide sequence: TGTGCCAGCAGCCGGGGGGAGAACGATGAGCAGTTCTTC.

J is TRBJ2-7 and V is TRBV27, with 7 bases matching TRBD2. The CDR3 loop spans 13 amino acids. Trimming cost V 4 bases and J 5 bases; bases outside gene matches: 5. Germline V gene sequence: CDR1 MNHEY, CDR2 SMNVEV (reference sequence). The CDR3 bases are TGTGCCAGCAGTTACACTAGCGCGAACGAGCAGTACTTC. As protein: CASSYTSANEQYF.

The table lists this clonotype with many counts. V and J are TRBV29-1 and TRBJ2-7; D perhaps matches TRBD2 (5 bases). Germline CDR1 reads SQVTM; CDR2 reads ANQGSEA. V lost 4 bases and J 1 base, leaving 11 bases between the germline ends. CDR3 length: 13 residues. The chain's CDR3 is CSVGTGNSYEQYF. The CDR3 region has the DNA TGCAGCGTTGGAACGGGGAATTCCTACGAGCAGTACTTC.

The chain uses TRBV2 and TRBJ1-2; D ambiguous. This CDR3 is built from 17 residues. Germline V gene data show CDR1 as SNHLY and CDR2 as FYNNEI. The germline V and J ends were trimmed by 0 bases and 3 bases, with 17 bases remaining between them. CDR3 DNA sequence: TGTGCCAGCAGTGAAGCCTTGGCCATACAGAGACACTATGGCTACACCTTC. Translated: CASSEALAIQRHYGYTF.